The next 6 T cell receptor beta chains were all read from a single sample in a study of human T cells and chemical hapten exposure (dated by TCRdb to about 2021). Sample time point, as interpreted from the label and publication: pre-sensitization, week 0. This specimen's treatment or condition label, per the study, means: therapeutic diphenylcyclopropenone sensitization with weekly scalp DPC. The method was RACE. Instrument on record: NextSeq 500. TCRdb applied fastp at Q25 and MiXCR to the public reads, then kept only in-frame beta chains. Each CDR3 protein appears once, grouped with its most common genes and DNA. The sample table records around 300,000 distinct CDR3 sequences; about 7.7% of these occur just once. 1.2% of the sample is in the top ten clones. The source was whole blood, collected in connection with sensitization to the hapten diphenylcyclopropenone (DPC). Receptors originate from a man between 18 and 29 years old with alopecia areata. Some clones in this sample may be carry-over from other donors' samples.

There are a few counts of this clonotype. The V gene is TRBV25-1, the J gene TRBJ2-7, with unresolved D. Germline lookup yields CDR1 MGHDK and CDR2 SYGVNS. The V and J ends lost 11 bases and 5 bases respectively, with 13 bases between them. There are 11 residues in the CDR3. In nucleotides, the CDR3 is TGTGCCTCCTCTCCTCTTAACGAGCAGTACTTC. Protein product: CASSPLNEQYF.

This clonotype has at least ten counts. The rearrangement uses TRBV7-8 and TRBJ1-6; possible D gene TRBD1, 6 bases. Germline CDR1 and CDR2: SGHVS and FQNEAQ. V lost 0 bases and J 6 bases, leaving 12 bases between the germline ends. There are 16 residues in the CDR3. CDR3 sequence reads: CASSLAMGAANSPLHF. The CDR3 DNA is TGTGCCAGCAGCTTAGCCATGGGGGCAGCTAATTCACCCCTCCACTTT. The whole variable domain, filled in from reference TRBV7-8 and TRBJ1-6, reads GAGVSQSPRYKVAKRGQDVALRCDPISGHVSLFWYQQALGQGPEFLTYFQNEAQLDKSGLPSDRFFAERPEGSVSTLKIQRTQQEDSAVYLCASSLAMGAANSPLHFGNGTRLTVT.

This clonotype was detected a few times. This chain uses TRBV20-1 with TRBJ1-1; no reliable D call. CDR3 length equals 14 residues. V lost 0 bases and J 3 bases, leaving 11 bases between the germline ends. CDR1 DFQATT and CDR2 SNEGSKA come from the germline V gene (reference sequence). The CDR3 nucleotides read TGCAGTGCTAGAGATAGGCAGGTCCACACTGAAGCTTTCTTT. Its translation: CSARDRQVHTEAFF.

The gene calls are TRBV12-3 or TRBV12-4 and TRBJ2-2; TRBD1 matches 7 bases. The J segment lost 6 bases and the V segment lost 5 bases, leaving 15 bases of the junction unmatched. The CDR3 runs to 17 residues. CDR3 residues: CASSDRDSLLLSGELFF. In DNA, the CDR3 is TGTGCCAGCAGTGACCGGGACAGTCTCCTGCTCTCCGGGGAGCTGTTTTTT.

The CDR3 coding sequence is TGTGCCAGCAGCTTAGCGAAGGGGATGGATGAGCAGTTCTTC. Translated, it gives CASSLAKGMDEQFF. The gene calls are TRBV7-6 and TRBJ2-1, with D possibly matching TRBD1 (5 bases). V lost 0 bases to trimming and J lost 8 bases, with 11 bases between them. This CDR3 contains 14 residues. The germline CDR1 and CDR2 sequences are SGHVS and FNYEAQ.

This clonotype has more than one count but fewer than ten. J is TRBJ1-3 and V is TRBV10-3, with TRBD1 as a possible D gene (6 bases). There are 20 residues in the CDR3. V lost 2 bases to trimming and J lost 4 bases, with 27 bases between them. Germline V gives CDR1 ENHRY, CDR2 SYGVKD. CDR3 coding DNA: TGTGCCATCAGTGAGCCGCCCAAGGCAGGACAGCAGTCGAAGGGAAACACCATATATTTT. Its translation is CAISEPPKAGQQSKGNTIYF.